These 17 T cell receptor beta chains were sequenced from one sample in a study of cytomegalovirus exposure and HLA in healthy donors (dated by TCRdb to 2016 to 2017). Libraries came from the immunoSEQ multiplex PCR assay. A mixture of 60 forward primers for TCR Vbeta segments and 13 reverse primers for TCR Jbeta segments was used in the multiplex PCR. TCRdb obtained this table from immuneACCESS and retained in-frame rearrangements with V and J assigned. These tables miss some clones; where compared with another copy, unresolved V genes account for less than half of the shortfall, and the remainder is unexplained. This sample is represented by approximately 250,000 clones; around 84% of them were singletons. The ten largest clones represent roughly 0.26% of the sample. The sample comprised PBMCs. Receptors originate from a girl aged 2 to 10 in good health and CMV-seronegative.

This clone occurred a few times. The chain couples TRBV29-1 to TRBJ1-2; the D is unclear. CDR1 is SQVTM and CDR2 is ANQGSEA in the germline V gene. Between the trimmed V and J ends, which lost 1 base and 3 bases, there was a span of 15 bases. The CDR3 runs 15 residues. The CDR3 here is CSVEVGRGPYYGYTF. Written as DNA, the CDR3 is TGCAGCGTTGAAGTAGGGAGAGGGCCATACTATGGCTACACCTTC.

This clone has a single count. For the CDR3, the DNA is TGTGCCAGCAGCCCCCGGACAGGGTGGACTGGAAACACCATATATTTT. Amino acids: CASSPRTGWTGNTIYF. V and J are TRBV9 and TRBJ1-3; TRBD1 matches at 8 bases. Trimming took 4 bases from V and 2 from J; bases not matched to a gene: 8. This CDR3 region has 16 residues. Germline assignment: CDR1 SGDLS and CDR2 YYNGEE. The complete variable domain, with remaining parts taken from reference TRBV9 and TRBJ1-3, reads DSGVTQTPKHLITATGQRVTLRCSPRSGDLSVYWYQQSLDQGLQFLIQYYNGEERAKGNILERFSAQQFPDLHSELNLSSLELGDSALYFCASSPRTGWTGNTIYFGEGSWLTVV.

The chain carries TRBV5-6 and TRBJ2-5; 9 bases fit TRBD1. Germline CDR1 SGHDT, CDR2 YYEEEE. The CDR3 contains 14 residues. J lost 4 bases, V lost 5 bases, and 6 bases had no gene match. CDR3: CASSIGQGRETQYF. The CDR3 DNA reads TGTGCCAGCAGTATTGGACAGGGGAGAGAGACCCAGTACTTC.

The gene calls are TRBV19 and TRBJ2-3; D gene ambiguous. Germline V gene sequence: CDR1 LNHDA, CDR2 SQIVND (reference sequence). This CDR3 comprises 13 residues. Trimming removed 5 bases at V and 6 bases at J, with 12 bases between. The CDR3, as DNA: TGTGCCAGTAGTTATCTAGGTATGGATACGCAGTATTTT. Translating gives CASSYLGMDTQYF. Combining the CDR3 with reference TRBV19 and TRBJ2-3 gives the whole variable domain DGGITQSPKYLFRKEGQNVTLSCEQNLNHDAMYWYRQDPGQGLRLIYYSQIVNDFQKGDIAEGYSVSREKKESFPLTVTSAQKNPTAFYLCASSYLGMDTQYFGPGTRLTVL.

V is TRBV5-1 and J is TRBJ1-1; 7 nucleotides match TRBD1. The CDR3 has 14 amino acids. From germline, CDR1 is SGHRS and CDR2 YFSETQ. V gave up 5 bases and J gave up 6 bases; unmatched junction bases: 10. CDR3 nucleotide sequence: TGCGCCAGCAGTTCCGACAGGGCATACGCTGAAGCTTTCTTT. This translates into CASSSDRAYAEAFF.

This chain connects TRBV5-1 to TRBJ2-5; TRBD1 matches 10 bases. Germline CDR1 reads SGHRS; CDR2 reads YFSETQ. The CDR3 consists of 13 residues. The ends lost 5 bases at V and 2 bases at J; junction bases unmatched: 0. CDR3: CASRDRGQETQYF. In nucleotides, the CDR3 is TGCGCCAGCAGGGACAGGGGGCAAGAGACCCAGTACTTC.

This chain connects TRBV11-2 to TRBJ1-1; maybe TRBD1 (6 bases). The germline V gene encodes CDR1 SGHAT and CDR2 FQNNGV. Between the trimmed V and J ends, which lost 0 bases and 8 bases, there was a span of 10 bases. The CDR3 is 13 amino acids. CDR3 sequence: CASSLETGTEAFF. The CDR3 coding sequence is TGTGCCAGCAGCTTAGAAACCGGGACAGAAGCTTTCTTT.

V gene TRBV5-1 combines with J gene TRBJ2-1; 8 nucleotides align to TRBD2. The CDR3 covers 15 residues. V gave up 4 bases and J gave up 3 bases; unmatched junction bases: 6. Germline CDR1 SGHRS, CDR2 YFSETQ. The CDR3 region is CASSAGTSYYNEQFF. CDR3 DNA: TGCGCCAGCAGCGCCGGGACTAGTTACTACAATGAGCAGTTCTTC.

This clone was picked up one time. This chain connects TRBV2 to TRBJ1-2; no clear D. This CDR3 is built from 14 residues. Germline-derived CDR1 and CDR2 are SNHLY and FYNNEI. The V end was cut by 4 bases, the J end by 4 bases, with 13 bases between. CDR3 sequence reads: CASSVQRLAYGYTF. CDR3 coding DNA: TGTGCCAGCAGTGTGCAGCGATTGGCCTATGGCTACACCTTC.

CDR3 nucleotide sequence: TGCGCCAGCAGCCAAGATGCAGGCCGAAATTCACCCCTCCACTTT. It specifies CASSQDAGRNSPLHF. The chain has TRBV4-1 and TRBJ1-6; D not certain. Trimming shortened V by 0 bases and J by 7 bases, and 10 bases separated the two germline ends. Germline V gene lookup returns CDR1 MGHRA and CDR2 YSYEKL. This CDR3 has 15 residues.

This clone was seen once. CDR3 coding DNA: TGTGCCAGCAGCTTACTCGCGGATACGCAGTATTTT. Translating gives CASSLLADTQYF. The chain has TRBV11-2 and TRBJ2-3; D unclear. V was pared by 2 bases and J by 6 bases, with 6 bases between. This CDR3 is 12 amino acids long. Germline CDR1 is SGHAT and CDR2 is FQNNGV.

This chain joins TRBV29-1 and TRBJ2-2, with 7 bases that match TRBD1. The CDR3 extends over 13 amino acids. Germline V gene lookup returns CDR1 SQVTM and CDR2 ANQGSEA. V was pared by 6 bases and J by 4 bases, with 5 bases of the junction left unmatched. CDR3 region: CSVGQAGTGELFF. CDR3 sequence (DNA): TGCAGCGTCGGACAGGCGGGCACCGGGGAGCTGTTTTTT.

This clone was recorded once. In DNA, the CDR3 is TGTGCCAGCTCCCCCATAGATAACTATGGCTACACCTTC. This codes for CASSPIDNYGYTF. The chain carries TRBV18 and TRBJ1-2; D is unclear. CDR1 KGHSH and CDR2 LQKENI come from the germline V gene. V was shortened by 6 bases and J by 1 base, with 9 bases between the two germline ends. The CDR3 loop spans 13 amino acids.

DNA for the CDR3: TGCGCCAGCAGCCCCTCGACAGGGGCCGGGGAGGCCCAGTACTTC. It specifies CASSPSTGAGEAQYF. This sequence joins TRBV5-1 and TRBJ2-5, with 8 bases aligning to TRBD1. The germline V gene encodes CDR1 SGHRS and CDR2 YFSETQ. V lost 4 bases to trimming and J lost 9 bases; unmatched junction nucleotides: 14. The CDR3 length is 15 residues.

The chain uses TRBV5-1 and TRBJ1-1, with 7 bases lining up with TRBD1. Germline V lookup: CDR1 SGHRS, CDR2 YFSETQ. The J segment lost 2 bases and the V segment lost 6 bases, leaving 7 bases of the junction unmatched. The CDR3 is made up of 14 amino acids. CDR3 coding DNA: TGCGCCAGCACGAGGACAGGTCCCAACACTGAAGCTTTCTTT. This translates into CASTRTGPNTEAFF.

The V call is TRBV4-1, the J call TRBJ2-5, with TRBD2 matching over 7 bases. Near its end, the DNA agrees better with TRBJ2-7, so the J call may be wrong. This CDR3 is built from 15 residues. The germline V gene encodes CDR1 MGHRA and CDR2 YSYEKL. CDR3 sequence (DNA): TGCGCCAGCAGCCAAGGACTAGCTTTAAACTACGAGCAGTACTTC. This translates into CASSQGLALNYEQYF.

This rearrangement joins TRBV6-5 to TRBJ2-5, with unresolved D. This CDR3 has 12 amino acids. Germline lookup yields CDR1 MNHEY and CDR2 SVGAGI. V lost 6 bases to trimming and J lost 3 bases, with 8 bases between them. This CDR3 is CASSNSKETQYF. The CDR3, as DNA: TGTGCCAGCAGCAATAGTAAAGAGACCCAGTACTTC.